This T cell receptor beta chain was sequenced for a study of radiotherapy plus CTLA-4 blockade in lung cancer. Study findings and constraints: Increased serum interferon-beta after radiation also reportedly predicted response strongly.

There are 20 residues in the CDR3. CDR1 SGHVS and CDR2 FQNEAQ come from the germline V gene. After removal of 0 bases from V and 0 bases from J, the junction contained 8 bases not matched to a gene. About this clone itself: Its antigen remains unknown.

Using immunoSEQ multiplex PCR, the repertoire was profiled, and TCRdb retains in-frame clones only, with some absent. The repertoire holds around 95,000 clones, with under 90% as singletons. Chemo-refractory metastatic non-small-cell lung cancer patients were treated with focal radiation plus CTLA-4 blockade with ipilimumab. The chain couples TRBV7-8 to TRBJ2-1; TRBD2 aligns across 13 bases. The receptor was derived from a human donor with non-small cell lung cancer who had stable disease on radiotherapy plus ipilimumab. Sequences were derived from peripheral blood, sampled from a patient treated with radiotherapy plus ipilimumab. In nucleotides, the CDR3 is TGTGCCAGCAGCTTAGCGAGGACTAGCGGGAGTAATAGCTCCTACAATGAGCAGTTCTTC. This encodes CASSLARTSGSNSSYNEQFF. The full variable domain, in which reference TRBV7-8 and TRBJ2-1 provide the parts outside the CDR3, is GAGVSQSPRYKVAKRGQDVALRCDPISGHVSLFWYQQALGQGPEFLTYFQNEAQLDKSGLPSDRFFAERPEGSVSTLKIQRTQQEDSAVYLCASSLARTSGSNSSYNEQFFGPGTRLTVL.